This TCR beta chain was profiled in a study of cytomegalovirus exposure and HLA in healthy donors. The V and J ends lost 5 bases and 7 bases, in that order; junction bases with no gene match: 9. The CDR3 is 15 residues long. The germline gives CDR1 SEHNR, CDR2 FQNEAQ (reference sequence). Measured with immunoSEQ multiplex PCR; TCRdb has only the in-frame clones, and not every one. This sample yields 150,000 to 200,000 clones, of which roughly nine tenths are seen a single time; 4% to 4.5% belongs to the top ten. The chain recombines TRBV7-9 with TRBJ2-1; 9 bases map to TRBD2. Material: PBMCs. This TCR was sampled from a young man in good health and CMV-seropositive. The CDR3 reads CASSTGTSYWNEQFF. The CDR3 DNA reads as TGTGCCAGCAGCACCGGGACTAGCTATTGGAATGAGCAGTTCTTC.